The sequence of this T cell receptor (beta chain) was determined in a study of cytomegalovirus exposure and HLA in healthy donors. 13 Jbeta primers and 60 Vbeta primers were used for the PCR. Clones were sequenced by immunoSEQ multiplex PCR, and TCRdb holds only the in-frame ones, with some missing. This sample has about 190,000 clones, with roughly 80% found just once. V dropped 3 bases and J dropped 0; count of bases not matched to a gene: 5. The CDR3 sequence is 16 residues long. CDR1 and CDR2 (germline): SGDLS, YYNGEE. This TCR came from a woman in her forties or fifties in good health and CMV-seropositive. Material for sequencing was PBMCs. The rearrangement links TRBV9 to TRBJ2-1, with 8 bases fitting TRBD2. CDR3 coding DNA: TGTGCCAGCAGCGCCGGGGGGGGATACTCCTACAATGAGCAGTTCTTC. As protein: CASSAGGGYSYNEQFF.